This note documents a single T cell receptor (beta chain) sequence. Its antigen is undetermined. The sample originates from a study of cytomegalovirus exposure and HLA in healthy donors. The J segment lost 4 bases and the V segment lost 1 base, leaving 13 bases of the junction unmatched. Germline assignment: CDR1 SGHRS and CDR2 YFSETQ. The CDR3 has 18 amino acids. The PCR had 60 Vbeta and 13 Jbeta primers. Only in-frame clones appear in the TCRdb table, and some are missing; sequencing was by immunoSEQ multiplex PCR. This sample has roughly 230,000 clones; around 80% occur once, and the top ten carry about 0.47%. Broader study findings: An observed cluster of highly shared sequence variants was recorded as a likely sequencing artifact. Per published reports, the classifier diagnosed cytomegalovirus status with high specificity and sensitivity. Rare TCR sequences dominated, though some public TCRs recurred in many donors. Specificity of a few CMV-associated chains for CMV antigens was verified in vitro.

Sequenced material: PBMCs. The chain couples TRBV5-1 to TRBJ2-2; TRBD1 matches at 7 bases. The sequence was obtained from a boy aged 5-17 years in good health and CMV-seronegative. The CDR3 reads CASSLRGQPAQGTGELFF. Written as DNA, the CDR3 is TGCGCCAGCAGCTTGAGGGGACAGCCTGCGCAGGGCACCGGGGAGCTGTTTTTT.